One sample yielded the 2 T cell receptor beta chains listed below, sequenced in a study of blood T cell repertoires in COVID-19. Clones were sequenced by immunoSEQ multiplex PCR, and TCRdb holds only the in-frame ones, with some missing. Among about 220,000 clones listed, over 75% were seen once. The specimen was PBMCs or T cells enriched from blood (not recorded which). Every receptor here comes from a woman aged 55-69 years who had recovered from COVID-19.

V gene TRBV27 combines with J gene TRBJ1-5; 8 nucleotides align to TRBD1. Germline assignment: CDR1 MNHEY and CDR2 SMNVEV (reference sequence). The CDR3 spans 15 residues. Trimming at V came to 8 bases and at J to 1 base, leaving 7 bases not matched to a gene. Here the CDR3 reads CASGTGSLSNQPQHF. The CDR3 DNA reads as TGTGCCAGCGGGACAGGATCCCTAAGCAATCAGCCCCAGCATTTT.

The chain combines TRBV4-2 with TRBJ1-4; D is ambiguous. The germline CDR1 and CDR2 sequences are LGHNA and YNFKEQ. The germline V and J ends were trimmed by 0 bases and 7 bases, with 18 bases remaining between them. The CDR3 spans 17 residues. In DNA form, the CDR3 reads TGTGCCAGCAGCCAAGATGGGTCCGGGTCAACCTTTGAAAAACTGTTTTTT. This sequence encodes CASSQDGSGSTFEKLFF.